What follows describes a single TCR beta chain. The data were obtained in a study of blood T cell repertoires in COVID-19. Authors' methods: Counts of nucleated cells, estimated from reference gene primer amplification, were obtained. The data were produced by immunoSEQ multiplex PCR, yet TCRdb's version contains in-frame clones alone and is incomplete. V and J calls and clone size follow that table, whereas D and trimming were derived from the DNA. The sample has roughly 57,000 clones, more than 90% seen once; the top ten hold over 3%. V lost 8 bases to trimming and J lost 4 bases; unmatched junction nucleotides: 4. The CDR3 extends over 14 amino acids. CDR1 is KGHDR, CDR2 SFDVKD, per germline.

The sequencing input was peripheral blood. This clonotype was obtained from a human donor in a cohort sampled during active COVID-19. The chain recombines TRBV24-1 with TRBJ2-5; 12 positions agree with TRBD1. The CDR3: CATMGQGARETQYF. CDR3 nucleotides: TGTGCCACCATGGGACAGGGGGCGAGAGAGACCCAGTACTTC.